A selection of T cell receptor beta chains follows, all from one sample in a study of T cell responses to AZD1222 COVID-19 vaccine. Libraries were prepared by immunoSEQ multiplex PCR; TCRdb keeps only in-frame clonotypes and omits some of them. The data show 150,000 to 200,000 clones, almost 95% seen once. The source was peripheral blood, collected on day 0 of AZD1222 vaccination. Receptor source: an adult in good health. CDR3s include the opening cysteine and the closing phenylalanine or tryptophan. The D gene is left open where the match is weak. Only some rows state a clone size, as once, few, many or a class for expanded clones.

D gene	clone size	V gene	J gene	CDR3 DNA	CDR3 protein
.	.	TRBV2	TRBJ2-7	TGTGCCAGCAATCGACAGTACTCCTACGAGCAGTACTTC	CASNRQYSYEQYF
TRBD1	.	TRBV29-1	TRBJ1-4	TGCAGCGCCGATTCCGGGACAGGGAATGAAAAACTGTTTTTT	CSADSGTGNEKLFF
.	.	TRBV7-6	TRBJ2-1	TGTGCCAGCAGCTTAGCTGCGAAAGGACTCGATGAGCAGTTCTTC	CASSLAAKGLDEQFF
.	.	TRBV11-2	TRBJ1-1	TGTGCCAGCAGGGGCGCGAACACTGAAGCTTTCTTT	CASRGANTEAFF
.	.	TRBV18	TRBJ2-7	TGTGCCAGCTCACAAACGCGGGCAGGGAGCTCCGAGCAGTACTTC	CASSQTRAGSSEQYF
TRBD2	.	TRBV9	TRBJ2-3	TGTGCCAGCAGTGCGGGGCTAGCGGGAGGAGGAACAGATACGCAGTATTTT	CASSAGLAGGGTDTQYF
TRBD2	few	TRBV2	TRBJ2-7	TGTGCCAGCAGCTCGGGGGGAGCCTACGAGCAGTACTTC	CASSSGGAYEQYF
.	.	TRBV11-3	TRBJ1-1	TGTGCCAGCAGCCGGGGGAGTTTGGACACTGAAGCTTTCTTT	CASSRGSLDTEAFF
TRBD2	once	TRBV6-2/TRBV6-3	TRBJ2-5	TGTGCCAGCAGTTACGTCGCGGGGAGTAGCGGGAGGGTTGAGACCCAGTACTTC	CASSYVAGSSGRVETQYF
.	.	TRBV28	TRBJ2-7	TGTGCCAGCAGTTTCTCAGGGGCGGCCCACTACGAGCAGTACTTC	CASSFSGAAHYEQYF
.	.	TRBV7-9	TRBJ1-1	TGTGCCAGCAGCTTTACAGGAATGAACACTGAAGCTTTCTTT	CASSFTGMNTEAFF
.	.	TRBV7-9	TRBJ2-1	TGTGCCAGCAGCTTAATCGATGAGCAGTTCTTC	CASSLIDEQFF
TRBD1	.	TRBV4-1	TRBJ1-3	TGCGCCAGCAGCCAAGACCGGGACAGGGTTCCGGTATCTGGAAACACCATATATTTT	CASSQDRDRVPVSGNTIYF
.	.	TRBV28	TRBJ1-5	TGTGCCAGCAGTTCCCCTCGGGGGGGCAATCAGCCCCAGCATTTT	CASSSPRGGNQPQHF
.	.	TRBV19	TRBJ2-3	TGTGCCAGTAGTTCAGGGGACCCACAAGATACGCAGTATTTT	CASSSGDPQDTQYF
.	.	TRBV21-1	TRBJ2-1	TGTGCCAGCAGCCCCCGGGACAAGGATGAGCAGTTCTTC	CASSPRDKDEQFF
.	.	TRBV6-5	TRBJ1-1	TGTGCCAGCACGGCGGGACCTCGGAACACTGAAGCTTTCTTT	CASTAGPRNTEAFF
.	.	TRBV27	TRBJ1-6	TGTGCCAGCAGATCCACGGGGTCACCCCTCCACTTT	CASRSTGSPLHF
.	.	TRBV29-1	TRBJ1-1	TGCAGCGTCCAAAGAGGGGGGCGGGAGACTGAAGCTTTCTTT	CSVQRGGRETEAFF
.	.	TRBV2	TRBJ1-4	TGTGCCAGCAAGGCCCTGCTAGGTAGTCCAACTAATGAAAAACTGTTTTTT	CASKALLGSPTNEKLFF
TRBD2	.	TRBV5-1	TRBJ2-5	TGCGCCAGCAGTGGTCCTAGCGGGAAAGAGACCCAGTACTTC	CASSGPSGKETQYF
.	.	TRBV19	TRBJ1-5	TGTGCCAGTAGTAACCACAGGAATAGCAATCAGCCCCAGCATTTT	CASSNHRNSNQPQHF
TRBD1	.	TRBV7-7	TRBJ2-2	TGTGCTAGCAGCTTAGGGGGCGGCGGGGAGCTGTTTTTT	CASSLGGGGELFF
.	.	TRBV19	TRBJ2-7	TGTGCCAGTAGTATAGCCGGGGATCGGCAGCAGTACTTC	CASSIAGDRQQYF
.	.	TRBV6-5	TRBJ2-2	TGTGCCAGCAGTTCTTGGACTCCATCCGGGGAGCTGTTTTTT	CASSSWTPSGELFF
TRBD1	.	TRBV6-5	TRBJ2-4	TGTGCCAGCAGTTACTCGATACAGGGGGGAAACATTCAGTACTTC	CASSYSIQGGNIQYF
.	.	TRBV5-1	TRBJ1-1	TGCGCCAGCAGCTCTCTCGGGATAACTGAAGCTTTCTTT	CASSSLGITEAFF
.	.	TRBV5-1	TRBJ2-3	TGCGCCAGCAGCTCCGGGCTAGCACCGACAGATACGCAGTATTTT	CASSSGLAPTDTQYF
.	.	TRBV6-5	TRBJ1-1	TGTGCCAGCAGGTCCCGGGGGGGGCCGACTGAAGCTTTCTTT	CASRSRGGPTEAFF
.	.	TRBV2	TRBJ1-2	TGTGCCAGCAGTCCGGGACCAAACTATGGCTACACCTTC	CASSPGPNYGYTF
.	.	TRBV9	TRBJ1-6	TGTGCCAGCAGCGTAGACGCCAACAATAATTCACCCCTCCACTTT	CASSVDANNNSPLHF
TRBD2	once	TRBV27	TRBJ2-1	TGTGCCAGCAGTCCAAGACTAGCGGGCAGGCACAATGAGCAGTTCTTC	CASSPRLAGRHNEQFF
.	.	TRBV9	TRBJ1-5	TGTGCCAGCACCCACACGGGTTTGAGCAATCAGCCCCAGCATTTT	CASTHTGLSNQPQHF
TRBD2	.	TRBV6-5	TRBJ2-1	TGTGCCAGCAGGAGGACTAGTCTTTACGAGCAGTTCTTC	CASRRTSLYEQFF
.	.	TRBV2	TRBJ1-2	TGTGCCAGCAGCCTGGGTACAGGCCGAGCTAACTATGGCTACACCTTC	CASSLGTGRANYGYTF
.	.	TRBV7-2	TRBJ2-7	TGTGCCAGCAGCGTCGACTACCGGAGGTCCTACGAGCAGTACTTC	CASSVDYRRSYEQYF
.	.	TRBV29-1	TRBJ1-1	TGCAGCGTTGGGGGCGTGAACACTGAAGCTTTCTTT	CSVGGVNTEAFF
.	.	TRBV7-2	TRBJ1-1	TGTGCCAGCAACAGCCAAGTGAACACTGAAGCTTTCTTT	CASNSQVNTEAFF
.	.	TRBV3-1/TRBV3-2	TRBJ1-1	TGTGCCAGCAGCCAAAGGGGTAGGGGTACTGAAGCTTTCTTT	CASSQRGRGTEAFF
.	.	TRBV24-1	TRBJ1-2	TGTGCCACCAGTGACGACCCGGGACGGCGGTCGGGTCTCTATGGCTACACCTTC	CATSDDPGRRSGLYGYTF
.	once	TRBV5-1	TRBJ2-7	TGCGCCAGCAGCATCGGACGGAGCTCCTACGAGCAGTACTTC	CASSIGRSSYEQYF
TRBD2	.	TRBV7-2	TRBJ2-7	TGTGCCAGCAGCCCCCCTGGACTAGCGGGAGGACTGGGCGAGCAGTACTTC	CASSPPGLAGGLGEQYF
.	.	TRBV5-5	TRBJ2-5	TGTGCCAGCAGCTTGGCCTTATGGGAGACCCAGTACTTC	CASSLALWETQYF
.	.	TRBV3-1/TRBV3-2	TRBJ1-6	TGTGCCAGCAGAGGGGGTGCAACACCCCTCCACTTT	CASRGGATPLHF
.	.	TRBV29-1	TRBJ2-1	TGCAGCGCCCGGACTGGCGTCCTTGAGCAGTTCTTC	CSARTGVLEQFF
.	.	TRBV3-1/TRBV3-2	TRBJ2-5	TGTGCCAGCAGCCAAGATACTACCCAGTACTTC	CASSQDTTQYF
TRBD2	.	TRBV19	TRBJ2-7	TGTGCCAGTAGTAAGGCCCGGACTAGCGGGATCTACGAGCAGTACTTC	CASSKARTSGIYEQYF
TRBD1	.	TRBV29-1	TRBJ2-7	TGCAGAGCTGACAGGGGGCAGGGCGAGCAGTACTTC	CRADRGQGEQYF
.	.	TRBV6-1	TRBJ2-3	TGTGCCAGCAGTGAAATCGCGGTTGGGGCAGATACGCAGTATTTT	CASSEIAVGADTQYF
.	.	TRBV28	TRBJ1-6	TGTGCCAGCAGTTTAACCCGACAGCATAATTCACCCCTCCACTTT	CASSLTRQHNSPLHF
TRBD1	once	TRBV7-9	TRBJ2-7	TGTGCCAGCAGCAATTCGGGACAGGGGTTCCACGAGCAGTACTTC	CASSNSGQGFHEQYF
.	.	TRBV24-1	TRBJ2-6	TGTGCCACCAGTAACTCCCGAAGCTTTGAGGCCAACGTCCTGACTTTC	CATSNSRSFEANVLTF
TRBD1	once	TRBV2	TRBJ1-6	TGTGCCAGCAGGGGACAGGGGGCGCGAATTTCACCCCTCCACTTT	CASRGQGARISPLHF
.	.	TRBV7-2	TRBJ1-1	TGTGCCAGCAGCTTAGGCCCTATAATCACTGAAGCTTTCTTT	CASSLGPIITEAFF
TRBD2	once	TRBV10-2	TRBJ2-3	TGCGCCAGCAGTGAGTCGGCGGGAGTAACAGATACGCAGTATTTT	CASSESAGVTDTQYF
TRBD2	.	TRBV6-2/TRBV6-3	TRBJ2-3	TGTGCCAGCAGTTACCCCTTGGCGGGAGGGCCGTTGGATACGCAGTATTTT	CASSYPLAGGPLDTQYF
.	.	TRBV9	TRBJ2-5	TGTGCCAGCAGCGTAAGTCCTGGTGGAAACGGGGAAGAGACCCAGTACTTC	CASSVSPGGNGEETQYF
TRBD1	.	TRBV7-2	TRBJ2-7	TGTGCCAGCAGCTTTGGCCTAGGACAGGGGGGGATTGAGCAGTACTTC	CASSFGLGQGGIEQYF